The following is a T cell receptor beta chain sequence with its context. What this receptor recognizes is not known. Base qualities are not at hand, and no much larger clone is one base apart. Library creation used PCR. The sample was run on an Illumina HiSeq 2500. TCR libraries were prepared with molecular barcoding, using unique molecular identifiers to normalize TCRbeta repertoire quantification. Through fastp at Q25 and MiXCR, TCRdb rebuilt clones from the public reads, retaining in-frame beta chains. Each record represents a unique CDR3 protein, reported with the most common genes and DNA among its rows. Within this sample are about 500,000 distinct CDR3 sequences, with roughly 10% of them counted one time only. The top ten clonotypes cover about 15% of the sample. The CDR3 numbers 18 residues from cysteine through phenylalanine. The only DNA kept is the CDR3, 54 bases in frame from the first base. CDR1 and CDR2 were assigned from the germline V gene as SGHRS and YFSETQ. The V and J ends are trimmed by 1 base and 0 bases, leaving 17 bases between them.

The sample is drawn from a study of T-cell reconstitution after alpha-beta-depleted transplantation in children (dated by TCRdb to the mid-2010s). About the full investigation: The study quantitatively tracked T-cell immune reconstitution after TCRalphabeta/CD19-depleted allogeneic hematopoietic cell transplantation in children using TCR repertoire profiling.

The paper's findings and limits, for the study overall: In some patients, the high TCRbeta diversity seen at day 60 was put down to recipient T cells and intrathymic progenitors that had survived conditioning. Hyperexpanded clone frequencies declined over subsequent months; after one year, T-cell counts and TCRbeta diversity were mostly attributed to newly produced T cells. The apparently early recovery of alphabetaT-cell counts about two months after transplant reportedly depended on only several hundred rapidly expanded clones that came from non-depleted graft cells.

The sample's treatment or condition label, in plain terms: allogeneic hematopoietic cell transplantation with graft depleted of TCRalphabeta T cells and CD19 B cells. Transplant recipients were children who received TCRalphabeta/CD19-depleted allogeneic hematopoietic cell grafts. Here the chain combines TRBV5-1 and TRBJ2-1, and the D gene may be TRBD1, 6 bases matching. The clonotype originates from a female patient aged 2 to 10 who had a stem cell transplant for aplastic anemia, so the T cells may come from the graft donor. The sample here was PBMCs, mostly from graft donor cells, taken 180 days after TCRalphabeta/CD19-depleted stem cell transplant. The CDR3 reads as follows: CASSLMGRGTHSYNEQFF. The nucleotides are TGCGCCAGCAGCTTGATGGGCAGGGGCACCCACTCCTACAATGAGCAGTTCTTC.